This entry concerns a single T cell receptor beta chain. Its antigen remains unidentified. The data were obtained in a study of Graves' ophthalmopathy and Graves' hyperthyroidism. The TCR beta CDR3 regions underwent amplification from RNA transcripts. The authors performed first-round RT-PCR with HTBI primers and then a second-round multiplex PCR. Via MiXCR, TCRdb re-called the multiplex PCR reads, giving one row per CDR3 protein. The sample has approximately 460,000 distinct CDR3 sequences, roughly 14% seen once. The CDR3 contains 16 residues. The germline V gene has CDR1 LGHNA and CDR2 YNFKEQ. Trimming removed 1 base from V and 2 bases from J, with 12 bases in between. Clinicians made diagnoses from clinical symptoms, serum thyroxine, TRAb, thyroid ultrasound and orbital computed tomography. Regarding the study as a whole: In blood, most expanded thyroid clonotypes above 0.001 frequency were also detected.

The chain recombines TRBV4-2 with TRBJ1-3; no definite D call. This TCR came from a woman aged 25 to 39 with Graves' ophthalmopathy. The sample taken for sequencing was blood. DNA for the CDR3: TGTGCCAGCAGCCAAGTCCCAGGATCCACTGGAAACACCATATATTTT. Translating gives CASSQVPGSTGNTIYF.